One sample yielded the 13 T cell receptor beta chains listed below, sequenced in a study of regulatory T cells in long-lasting Graves disease. Arm-PCR of CDR3 regions with iRepertoire HTBI primers generated TCR beta libraries. TCRdb ran MiXCR on the multiplex PCR reads and lists one entry per CDR3 protein. In the table there are approximately 460,000 distinct CDR3 sequences, about 16% of which are singletons. The time point here: newly diagnosed GD, antithyroid drugs for less than 3 months. Making the TCR library involved RNA that had been extracted from PBMCs. The data also belong to a second study, concerning T cells in Graves' hyperthyroidism and ophthalmopathy.

This sample comprised peripheral blood mononuclear cells (PBMCs), obtained at new diagnosis, from a patient treated with antithyroid drugs. Source of these receptors: a woman aged 30 to 39 with Graves disease.

This chain connects TRBV4-2 to TRBJ1-4, with no clear D. The V gene's germline CDR1 is LGHNA and CDR2 YNFKEQ. The germline V and J ends were trimmed by 0 bases and 2 bases, with 4 bases remaining between them. The CDR3 contains 14 residues. Here the CDR3 reads CASSQDTTNEKLFF. The DNA of the CDR3 is TGTGCCAGCAGCCAAGATACCACTAATGAAAAACTGTTTTTT.

The chain links TRBV6-2 or TRBV6-3 to TRBJ2-5; the D is unclear. CDR1 and CDR2 (germline): MNHEY, SVGEGT. This CDR3 comprises 12 residues. V was clipped by 2 bases and J by 7 bases, with 8 bases between them. CDR3 sequence reads: CASSYPSGTQYF. The CDR3 nucleotides read TGTGCCAGCAGTTACCCGTCGGGGACCCAGTACTTC.

This clonotype was observed at least ten times. CDR3 sequence: CSAREGTVNTEAFF. CDR3 coding DNA: TGCAGTGCTAGAGAAGGGACGGTGAACACTGAAGCTTTCTTT. V and J are TRBV20-1 and TRBJ1-1; the D gene is possibly TRBD1 (5 bases). CDR3 length: 14 residues. The germline V gene has CDR1 DFQATT and CDR2 SNEGSKA (reference sequence). V lost 0 bases to trimming and J lost 0 bases, with 8 bases between them.

There are many counts of this clonotype. This chain uses TRBV5-1 with TRBJ2-7; possible D gene TRBD2, 7 bases. Trimming took 4 bases from V and 0 from J, leaving 14 bases between them. The CDR3 length is 15 residues. Germline V gene sequence: CDR1 SGHRS, CDR2 YFSETQ. The CDR3 spells CASSQSGDNSYEQYF. For the CDR3, the DNA is TGCGCCAGCAGCCAGAGCGGGGACAACTCCTACGAGCAGTACTTC.

The table lists this clonotype with many counts. J is TRBJ2-7 and V is TRBV28; D is undetermined. The V gene lost 4 bases and the J gene lost 0 bases, with 10 bases spanning the gap. Germline V lookup: CDR1 MDHEN, CDR2 SYDVKM. The CDR3 runs 14 residues. CDR3 protein: CASSYPGPSYEQYF. CDR3 DNA: TGTGCCAGCAGTTACCCCGGTCCCTCCTACGAGCAGTACTTC.

V and J are TRBV11-2 and TRBJ1-2; D ambiguous. Germline CDR1 and CDR2: SGHAT and FQNNGV. This CDR3 is 10 amino acids long. The V end was cut by 6 bases, the J end by 7 bases, with 6 bases between. The CDR3: CASRRAGYTF. The CDR3 DNA sequence: TGTGCCAGCAGGAGGGCTGGCTACACCTTC.

The table lists this clonotype with many counts. CDR3 bases: TGTGCCACCAGCCGCACCGACCCAGGCGAAAAACTGTTTTTT. Amino acid sequence: CATSRTDPGEKLFF. V and J are TRBV15 and TRBJ1-4, with D unclear. The CDR3 covers 14 residues. Germline-derived CDR1 and CDR2 are LNHNV and YYDKDF (reference sequence). Trimming stripped 5 bases from V and 8 bases from J, with 15 bases between.

There are a few counts of this clonotype. V is TRBV3-1 and J is TRBJ1-5; D uncertain. V was shortened by 1 base and J by 6 bases, with 22 bases between the two germline ends. The germline CDR1 and CDR2 sequences are LGHDT and YNNKEL (reference sequence). The CDR3 totals 18 residues. The CDR3 here is CASSQGRLRSLAGQPQHF. For the CDR3, the DNA is TGTGCCAGCAGCCAAGGGCGTTTAAGGAGCCTAGCAGGTCAGCCCCAGCATTTT.

There are many counts of this clonotype. The rearrangement links TRBV10-3 to TRBJ2-3; D call uncertain. V shed 6 bases and J shed 6 bases, with 19 bases lying between them. The CDR3 covers 15 residues. Per the germline V gene, CDR1 is ENHRY and CDR2 is SYGVKD. CDR3 loop: CAISPYGRPQDTQYF. In DNA form, the CDR3 reads TGTGCCATCAGCCCATACGGACGGCCGCAGGATACGCAGTATTTT.

This clonotype occurred a few times. The chain links TRBV14 to TRBJ2-1, with 13 bases lining up with TRBD2. V shed 4 bases, J shed 8 bases, and the junction held 8 bases outside the gene matches. This CDR3 comprises 16 residues. Germline-derived CDR1 and CDR2 are SGHDN and FVKESK. The CDR3 nucleotides are TGTGCCAGCAGCCGTCTCGGACTAGCGGGAGACTATGAGCAGTTCTTC. Translated, it gives CASSRLGLAGDYEQFF.

This clonotype was observed once. The chain uses TRBV20-1 and TRBJ2-1; TRBD2 matches 11 bases. Looked up from germline, CDR1 is DFQATT and CDR2 is SNEGSKA (reference sequence). The CDR3 is made up of 14 amino acids. J gave up 6 bases and V 5 bases, and 6 bases lay outside the gene matches. The chain's CDR3 is CSAFTSGSGNEQFF. The CDR3 bases are TGCAGTGCTTTCACTAGCGGGAGTGGCAATGAGCAGTTCTTC.

This clonotype has a count of ten or more. V and J are TRBV20-1 and TRBJ1-5, with D maybe TRBD1 (6 bases). Germline V lookup: CDR1 DFQATT, CDR2 SNEGSKA (reference sequence). Trimming removed 1 base from V and 6 bases from J, with 10 bases in between. CDR3 length: 13 residues. The CDR3 coding sequence is TGCAGTGCTAGAGGACAGGCCAGTCAGCCCCAGCATTTT. This translates into CSARGQASQPQHF.

This clonotype was observed a handful of times. It may be a read error: a sequence one base away is much more abundant. The chain combines TRBV3-1 with TRBJ2-1; weak D call: TRBD2 (6 bases). CDR1 and CDR2 (germline): LGHDT, YNNKEL (reference sequence). CDR3 size: 13 residues. The CDR3 is CAGRRGEYNEQFF. As DNA, the CDR3 is TGTGCCGGCAGGCGGGGAGAGTACAATGAGCAGTTCTTC.